This paragraph covers one T cell receptor (beta chain) sequence. Its antigen is not known. The same CDR3 also results from other DNA sequences found in this sample. From germline, CDR1 is MDHEN and CDR2 SYDVKM. The CDR3 consists of 14 residues. Trimming took 4 bases from V and 2 from J; bases not matched to a gene: 5. Some clones are missing from TCRdb's copy, which holds only in-frame ones; the method was immunoSEQ multiplex PCR. The sample yields 950,000 to 1,300,000 clones, about 77% seen once. The sample belongs to a study of shared clonotypes between healthy human individuals. Study background: Samples came from a couple of female and a few male donors aged 18 to 49. Notes on the study in general: A few donors held around 5% of naive CD4 clonotypes in common. Owing to a small donor count, the genetic and exposure-history diversity represented was limited.

Division of CD4+ cells produced a CD45RA+ naive subset and a CD45RA-negative memory subset. The sample comprised memory CD4+ T cells sorted from blood. The subset denotes: CD45RA-negative fraction. This clonotype was sampled from a man between 18 and 29 years old in good health. The V call is TRBV28, the J call TRBJ2-7; 7 bases map to TRBD1. The chain's CDR3 is CASSSGTVPYEQYF. The CDR3 DNA is TGTGCCAGCAGTTCGGGGACAGTCCCCTACGAGCAGTACTTC.